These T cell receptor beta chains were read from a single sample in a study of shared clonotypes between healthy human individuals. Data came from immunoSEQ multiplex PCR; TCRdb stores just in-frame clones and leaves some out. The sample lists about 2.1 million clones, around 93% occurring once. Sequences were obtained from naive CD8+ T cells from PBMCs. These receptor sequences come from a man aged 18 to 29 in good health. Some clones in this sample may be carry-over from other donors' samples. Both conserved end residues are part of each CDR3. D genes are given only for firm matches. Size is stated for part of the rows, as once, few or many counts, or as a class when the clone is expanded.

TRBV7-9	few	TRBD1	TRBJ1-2	TGTGCCAGCAGCTTACGAGACAGGGGGCCTGACTATGGCTACACCTTC	CASSLRDRGPDYGYTF
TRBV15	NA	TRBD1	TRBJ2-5	TGTGCCACCAGCAGAGGGGACAGTGGAGAGACCCAGTACTTC	CATSRGDSGETQYF
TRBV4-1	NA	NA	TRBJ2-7	TGCGCCAGCAGCCAAGAGACGAACTACGAGCAGTACTTC	CASSQETNYEQYF
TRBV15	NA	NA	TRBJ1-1	TGTGCCACCGGCAGAGCCGGGACATTCACTTTCTTT	CATGRAGTFTFF
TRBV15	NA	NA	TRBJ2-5	TGTGCCACCAGCCCTGACTTGACTCCGACCCAGTACTTC	CATSPDLTPTQYF
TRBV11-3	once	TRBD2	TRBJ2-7	TGTGCCAGCAGCTTAGGGGGACTAGCGGGGGACTACGAGCAGTACTTC	CASSLGGLAGDYEQYF
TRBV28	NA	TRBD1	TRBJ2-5	TGTGCCAGCAGACCAGGGGGAGAGACCCAGTACTTC	CASRPGGETQYF
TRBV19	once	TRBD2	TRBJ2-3	TGTGCCAGTAGCGGGAGGGGCCAAGATACGCAGTATTTT	CASSGRGQDTQYF
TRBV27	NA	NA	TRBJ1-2	TGTGCCAGCAGTCGGGGGACGGAAGGCTACACCTTC	CASSRGTEGYTF
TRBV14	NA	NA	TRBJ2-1	TGTGCCAGCAGCCAAGACACGGGTTGGAGTGAGCAGTTCTTC	CASSQDTGWSEQFF
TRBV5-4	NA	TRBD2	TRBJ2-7	TGTGCCAGCAGCGAAGGCGGGAGGGGTTACGAGCAGTACTTC	CASSEGGRGYEQYF
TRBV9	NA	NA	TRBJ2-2	TGTGCCAGCAGCGTAAGTCCCGGCCAACCTAACACCGGGGAGCTGTTTTTT	CASSVSPGQPNTGELFF
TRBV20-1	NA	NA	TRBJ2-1	TGCAGTGCCCGGGACGGGCGGGAGCAGTTCTTC	CSARDGREQFF
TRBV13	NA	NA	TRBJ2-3	TGTGCCAGCAGCCCCGGAGGTCGTAGCACAGATACGCAGTATTTT	CASSPGGRSTDTQYF
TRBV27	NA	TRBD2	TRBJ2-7	TGTGCCAGCAGTTTGGGGGGGGGTGGGCAGTACTTC	CASSLGGGGQYF
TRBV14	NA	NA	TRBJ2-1	TGTGCCAGCAGCCAGTATTACAATGAGCAGTTCTTC	CASSQYYNEQFF
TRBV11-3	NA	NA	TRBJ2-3	TGTGCCAGCAGCTCAACAGATACGCAGTATTTT	CASSSTDTQYF
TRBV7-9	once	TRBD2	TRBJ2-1	TGTGCCAGCAGCTTAGCAGGACTAGCGGGGTGGTACAATGAGCAGTTCTTC	CASSLAGLAGWYNEQFF
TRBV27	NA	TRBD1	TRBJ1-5	TGTGCCAGCAGTTTGATGCAGGGGGGTAATCAGCCCCAGCATTTT	CASSLMQGGNQPQHF
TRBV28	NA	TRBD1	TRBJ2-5	TGTGCCAGCAGTTTCCACAGGGGACAGGGGGCTAAAGAGACCCAGTACTTC	CASSFHRGQGAKETQYF
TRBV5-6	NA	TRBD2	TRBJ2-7	TGTGCCAGCAGCTTTTCTAGCGGTACCTACGAGCAGTACTTC	CASSFSSGTYEQYF
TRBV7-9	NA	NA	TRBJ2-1	TGTGCCAGCAGCATTCGCGAGACACCCTGGCATGAGCAGTTCTTC	CASSIRETPWHEQFF
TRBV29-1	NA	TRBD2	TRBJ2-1	TGCAGCGTTGAAGATCCCTGGCGGGAGGGCCTTGAGCAGTTCTTC	CSVEDPWREGLEQFF
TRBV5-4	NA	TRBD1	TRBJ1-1	TGTGCCAGCAGCGAGGACAGGGGAGAAGCTTTCTTT	CASSEDRGEAFF
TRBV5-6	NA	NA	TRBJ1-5	TGTGCCAGCAGCGCCGGGGCGAATCAGCCCCAGCATTTT	CASSAGANQPQHF
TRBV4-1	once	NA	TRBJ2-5	TGCGCCAGCAGCGTTCGCCGGGGCAGTGCAGAGACCCAGTACTTC	CASSVRRGSAETQYF
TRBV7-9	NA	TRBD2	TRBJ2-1	TGTGCCAGCAGGACTAGCGGCTACAATGAGCAGTTCTTC	CASRTSGYNEQFF
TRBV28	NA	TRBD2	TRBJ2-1	TGTGCCAGCAGTTTAGGGACTAGCGGGAACAATGAGCAGTTCTTC	CASSLGTSGNNEQFF
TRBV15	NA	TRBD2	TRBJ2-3	TGTGCCACCAGACAGGGGCTAGCGGGGCCAGATACGCAGTATTTT	CATRQGLAGPDTQYF
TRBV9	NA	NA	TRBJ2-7	TGTGCCAGCAGCGTAGATTCGGGGGATCGCGAGCAGTACTTC	CASSVDSGDREQYF
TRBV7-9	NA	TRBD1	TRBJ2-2	TGTGCCACCGGACAGGGGGAAACCACCGGGGAGCTGTTTTTT	CATGQGETTGELFF
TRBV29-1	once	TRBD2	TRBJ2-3	TGCAGCGTCGGGACTAGCGGGAGCACAGATACGCAGTATTTT	CSVGTSGSTDTQYF
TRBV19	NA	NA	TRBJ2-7	TGTGCCAGTAGTCCCGGGAGGGGGCAGGACCTTTACGAGCAGTACTTC	CASSPGRGQDLYEQYF
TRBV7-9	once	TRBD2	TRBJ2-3	TGTGCCAGCAGCCTTGGACTAGCGGGAGGGCCGGCAGATACGCAGTATTTT	CASSLGLAGGPADTQYF
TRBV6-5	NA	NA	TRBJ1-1	TGTGCCAGCAGTTACGCCCTGACAGTTACTGAAGCTTTCTTT	CASSYALTVTEAFF
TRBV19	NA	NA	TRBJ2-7	TGTGCCACCTCCCCGGGTATCGGCTACGAGCAGTACTTC	CATSPGIGYEQYF
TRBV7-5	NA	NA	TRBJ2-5	TGTGCCAGCAGCTTAGTAGGCTTAGAGACCCAGTACTTC	CASSLVGLETQYF
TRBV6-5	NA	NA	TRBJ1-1	TGTGCCAGTTTACAGGGAACGAACACTGAAGCTTTCTTT	CASLQGTNTEAFF
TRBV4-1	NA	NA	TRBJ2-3	TGCGCCAGCAGCCAAGGTTGGGCGGGCACAGATACGCAGTATTTT	CASSQGWAGTDTQYF
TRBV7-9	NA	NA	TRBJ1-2	TGTGCCAGCAGCTTCGGGGATGCAAACTATGGCTACACCTTC	CASSFGDANYGYTF
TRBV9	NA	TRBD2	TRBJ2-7	TGTGCCAGCAGCGTAGCAGCGGGAGGATCCTACGAGCAGTACTTC	CASSVAAGGSYEQYF
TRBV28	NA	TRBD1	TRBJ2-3	TGTGCCAGCAGTTTCCCCGCCGACAGAACAGGGGGACCGATAACAGATACGCAGTATTTT	CASSFPADRTGGPITDTQYF
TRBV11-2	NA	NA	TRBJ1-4	TGTGCCAGCAGCTTAAGCTATTCAAGCGGAGAAAAACTGTTTTTT	CASSLSYSSGEKLFF
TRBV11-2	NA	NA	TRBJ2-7	TGTGCCAGCAGCTTCGTTGCGGCCTACGAGCAGTACTTC	CASSFVAAYEQYF
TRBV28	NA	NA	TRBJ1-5	TGTGCCAGCAGTCAGGTCCCAGGACTAGATCAGCCCCAGCATTTT	CASSQVPGLDQPQHF